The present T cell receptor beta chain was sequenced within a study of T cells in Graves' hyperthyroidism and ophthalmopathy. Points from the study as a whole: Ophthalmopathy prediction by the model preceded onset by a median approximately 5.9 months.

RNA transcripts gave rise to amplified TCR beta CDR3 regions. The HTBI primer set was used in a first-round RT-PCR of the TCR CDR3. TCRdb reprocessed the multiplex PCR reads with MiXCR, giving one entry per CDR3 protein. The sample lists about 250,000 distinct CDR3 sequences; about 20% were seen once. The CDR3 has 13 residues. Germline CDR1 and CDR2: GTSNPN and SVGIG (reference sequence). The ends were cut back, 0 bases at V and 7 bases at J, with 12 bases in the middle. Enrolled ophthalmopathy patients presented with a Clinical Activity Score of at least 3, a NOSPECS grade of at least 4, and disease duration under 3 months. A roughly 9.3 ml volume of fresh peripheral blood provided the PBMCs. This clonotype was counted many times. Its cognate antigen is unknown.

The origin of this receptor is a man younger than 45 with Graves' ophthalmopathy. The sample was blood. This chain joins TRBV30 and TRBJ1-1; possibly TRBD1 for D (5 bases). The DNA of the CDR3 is TGTGCCTGGAGTGTCGGCAGGGCTCTTGAAGCTTTCTTT. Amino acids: CAWSVGRALEAFF.